Presented here are 17 T cell receptor beta chains from one specimen sequenced in a study of radiation and T cells in renal cell carcinoma (dated by TCRdb to 2018 to 2020). The method behind the library was the immunoSEQ multiplex PCR assay. Not all clones reach the TCRdb copy of this immuneACCESS table, which keeps in-frame sequences only. Checked studies attribute under half of the gap to unresolved V genes and leave the rest unexplained. Across this sample there are around 120,000 clones, with approximately 80% seen only once. The ten largest account for 1.5% to 2% of the sample. The label giving this sample's time point can be read as: blood 2 weeks post-SBRT. The sample's treatment or condition label, decoded: 15 Gy SBRT to primary tumor, nephrectomy 4 weeks later. This specimen consisted of blood, obtained from a patient whose treatment included radiotherapy and nephrectomy. Every receptor here comes from an older woman with renal cell carcinoma.

The V gene is TRBV21-1, the J gene TRBJ1-2; the table's D call TRBD1 went unverified against the DNA. TRBV21-1 represents a pseudogene. CDR3 length: 14 amino acids. CDR3: CASSKGQAIYGYTF. The CDR3 DNA sequence: TGTGCCAGCAGCAAAGGACAGGCCATTTATGGCTACACCTTC.

The V call is TRBV5-4, the J call TRBJ2-7, with 13 bases fitting TRBD2. Germline V gives CDR1 SGHNT, CDR2 YYREEE (reference sequence). V was pared by 4 bases and J by 6 bases, with 13 bases of the junction left unmatched. There are 17 residues in the CDR3. The CDR3 DNA sequence: TGTGCCAGCAGCCGCTACATCTACGGGACTAGCGGGGTCGAGCAGTACTTC. As protein: CASSRYIYGTSGVEQYF.

The sample holds a few counts of this clone. The chain couples TRBV5-1 to TRBJ2-5; D is undetermined. This CDR3 contains 15 residues. Germline V gene sequence: CDR1 SGHRS, CDR2 YFSETQ. The germline V and J ends were trimmed by 6 bases and 0 bases, with 15 bases remaining between them. CDR3 sequence: CASTEAGYHQETQYF. The CDR3, as DNA: TGCGCCAGCACCGAGGCCGGCTACCACCAAGAGACCCAGTACTTC.

The chain uses TRBV6-5 and TRBJ1-5, with D uncertain. Germline V lookup: CDR1 MNHEY, CDR2 SVGAGI. CDR3 size: 14 residues. Trimming removed 6 bases at V and 0 bases at J, with 9 bases between. The CDR3 loop is CASRTLDSNQPQHF. The DNA for the CDR3 is TGTGCCAGCAGGACGTTAGATAGCAATCAGCCCCAGCATTTT.

The chain has TRBV19 and TRBJ2-3; D is undetermined. Germline values: CDR1 LNHDA, CDR2 SQIVND (reference sequence). This CDR3 comprises 11 residues. V lost 5 bases, J lost 4 bases, and 4 bases lay in between. In nucleotides, the CDR3 is TGTGCCAGTAGTTCAGCAGATACGCAGTATTTT. Its protein product is CASSSADTQYF.

This clone turned up a few times. V usage is TRBV6-5 and J usage is TRBJ1-6; a weak D match, TRBD1 (5 bases). V was pared by 6 bases and J by 6 bases, with 15 bases between. The CDR3 totals 15 residues. The germline gives CDR1 MNHEY, CDR2 SVGAGI. CDR3 sequence (DNA): TGTGCCAGCAGCCAAGGGGTCTTACCTAATTCACCCCTCCACTTT. This gives the protein CASSQGVLPNSPLHF.

The genes are TRBV7-8 and TRBJ2-1; 10 nucleotides line up with TRBD2. This CDR3 region has 18 residues. V shed 5 bases and J 3 bases; nucleotides not matched to a gene: 13. CDR1 SGHVS and CDR2 FQNEAQ come from the germline V gene. The CDR3 sequence: CASSPHLLAGADYNEQFF. Here the CDR3 DNA reads TGTGCCAGCAGCCCCCACCTGCTAGCGGGAGCCGACTACAATGAGCAGTTCTTC. The full variable domain, in which reference TRBV7-8 and TRBJ2-1 provide the parts outside the CDR3, is GAGVSQSPRYKVAKRGQDVALRCDPISGHVSLFWYQQALGQGPEFLTYFQNEAQLDKSGLPSDRFFAERPEGSVSTLKIQRTQQEDSAVYLCASSPHLLAGADYNEQFFGPGTRLTVL.

The chain joins TRBV6-1 to TRBJ2-7; 7 positions match TRBD2. The CDR3 contains 12 residues. The germline V gene has CDR1 MNHNS and CDR2 SASEGT. The trim removed 7 bases at V and 6 bases at J, leaving 6 bases unmatched. In DNA, the CDR3 is TGTGCCAGCATGCGGGGGTCGGCCGAGCAGTACTTC. It yields the protein CASMRGSAEQYF.

The chain combines TRBV6-6 with TRBJ1-4; tentative D call: TRBD1 (5 bases). The CDR3 sequence is 15 residues long. V gave up 0 bases and J gave up 7 bases, with 12 bases separating them. Germline CDR1 and CDR2: MNHNY and SVGAGI (reference sequence). The DNA of the CDR3 is TGTGCCAGCAGTTACTCAAGAGGGGTTGGTGAAAAACTGTTTTTT. Amino acids: CASSYSRGVGEKLFF.

This sequence joins TRBV2 and TRBJ2-7; weak D call: TRBD2 (5 bases). Trimming removed 4 bases at V and 6 bases at J, with 7 bases between. The germline gives CDR1 SNHLY, CDR2 FYNNEI. CDR3 length: 11 residues. CDR3 residues: CASSVRGEQYF. CDR3 coding DNA: TGTGCCAGCAGTGTCCGGGGCGAGCAGTACTTC.

The chain has TRBV7-2 and TRBJ2-6; TRBD2 agrees at 10 bases. The CDR3 has 18 amino acids. Germline V CDR1 and CDR2: SGHTA, FQGNSA. The trim removed 6 bases at V and 0 bases at J, leaving 8 bases unmatched. The DNA of the CDR3 is TGTGCCAGCAGACAGACTAGCGGGCTGTCCTCTGGGGCCAACGTCCTGACTTTC. It encodes CASRQTSGLSSGANVLTF.

The sample holds one count of this clone. The chain's CDR3 is CASSPSRRARNTIYF. The CDR3 nucleotides are TGTGCCAGCAGTCCCTCGAGAAGGGCCAGAAACACCATATATTTT. The chain carries TRBV6-6 and TRBJ1-3, with D hard to call. CDR1 is MNHNY and CDR2 is SVGAGI in the germline V gene (reference sequence). V lost 5 bases and J 5 bases, leaving 16 bases between the germline ends. The CDR3 covers 15 residues.

The chain uses TRBV19 and TRBJ1-5, with a possible D match to TRBD1 (5 bases). The germline CDR1 and CDR2 sequences are LNHDA and SQIVND (reference sequence). The CDR3 loop spans 16 amino acids. Trimming stripped 7 bases from V and 2 bases from J, with 18 bases between. The CDR3: CASNQAWGERNQPQHF. The CDR3 DNA is TGTGCCAGTAACCAAGCTTGGGGGGAGCGCAATCAGCCCCAGCATTTT.

The CDR3 is CASRPTSGASYNEQFF. The CDR3 DNA sequence: TGTGCCAGCAGGCCCACGAGCGGGGCGTCCTACAATGAGCAGTTCTTC. This chain uses TRBV2 with TRBJ2-1; 7 bases are shared with TRBD2. The CDR3 loop spans 16 amino acids. CDR1 is SNHLY and CDR2 is FYNNEI in the germline V gene. V shed 6 bases and J 1 base; nucleotides not matched to a gene: 9.

V gene TRBV14 combines with J gene TRBJ1-2; no reliable D call. The CDR3 length is 13 residues. V gave up 1 base and J gave up 3 bases, with 6 bases separating them. Germline V CDR1 and CDR2: SGHDN, FVKESK. The CDR3, as DNA: TGTGCCAGCAGCCAAGGCAGGTACTATGGCTACACCTTC. It yields the protein CASSQGRYYGYTF.

The chain is built from TRBV6-6 and TRBJ1-1; 7 positions agree with TRBD1. Unmatched junction bases numbered 10, after V lost 7 bases and J lost 11 bases. This CDR3 has 12 residues. Germline CDR1 is MNHNY and CDR2 is SVGAGI (reference sequence). CDR3 amino acids: CASTQGGSRAFF. In DNA form, the CDR3 reads TGTGCCAGCACCCAAGGGGGCAGTCGGGCTTTCTTT.

This clone was counted only a few times. V and J are TRBV28 and TRBJ2-7; D is uncertain. This CDR3 region has 16 residues. The germline gives CDR1 MDHEN, CDR2 SYDVKM. V lost 4 bases to trimming and J lost 0 bases, with 16 bases between them. The DNA of the CDR3 is TGTGCCAGCAGTTCCCGTTGGAGTCTAAGCTCCTACGAGCAGTACTTC. Translated: CASSSRWSLSSYEQYF.